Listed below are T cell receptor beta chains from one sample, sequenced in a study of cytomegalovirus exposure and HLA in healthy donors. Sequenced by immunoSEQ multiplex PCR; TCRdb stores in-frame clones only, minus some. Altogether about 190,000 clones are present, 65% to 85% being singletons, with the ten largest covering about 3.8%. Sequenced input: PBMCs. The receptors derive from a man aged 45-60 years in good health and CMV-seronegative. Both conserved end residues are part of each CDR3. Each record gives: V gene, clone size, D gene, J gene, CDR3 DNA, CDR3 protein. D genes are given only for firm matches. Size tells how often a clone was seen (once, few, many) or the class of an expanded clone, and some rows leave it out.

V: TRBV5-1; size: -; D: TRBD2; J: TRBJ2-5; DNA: TGCGCCAACAGCTTGGCTTCACTAGCGGGGGTTGAGACCCAGTACTTC; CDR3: CANSLASLAGVETQYF
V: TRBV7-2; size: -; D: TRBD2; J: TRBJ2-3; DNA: TGTGCCAGCAGCTCCTCCCTCACTAGCGGGGGGTGGGATACGCAGTATTTT; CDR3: CASSSSLTSGGWDTQYF
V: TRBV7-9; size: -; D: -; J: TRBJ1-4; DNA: TGTTCCAGCAGCCCCCGGGACACTGAAAAACTGTTTTTT; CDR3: CSSSPRDTEKLFF
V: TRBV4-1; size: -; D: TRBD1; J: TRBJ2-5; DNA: TGCGCCAGCAGCCATGACAGGGGGCTGGAGACCCAGTACTTC; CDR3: CASSHDRGLETQYF
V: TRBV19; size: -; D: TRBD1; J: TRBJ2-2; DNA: TGTGCCACCCAAAGGGACAGGGCCTCCGGGGAGCTGTTTTTT; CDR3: CATQRDRASGELFF
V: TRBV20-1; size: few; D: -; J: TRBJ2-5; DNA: TGCAGTGCCCTTTCTTCCCAGACCCAGTACTTC; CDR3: CSALSSQTQYF
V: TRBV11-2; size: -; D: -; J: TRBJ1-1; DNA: TGTGCCAGCAGCTCCCTAGGAGGGGTCGTCCCTGAAGCTTTCTTT; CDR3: CASSSLGGVVPEAFF
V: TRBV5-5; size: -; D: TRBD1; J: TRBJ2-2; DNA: TGTGCCAGCAGCTTGGGCCCGGACAGGGCCGGGGAGCTGTTTTTT; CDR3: CASSLGPDRAGELFF
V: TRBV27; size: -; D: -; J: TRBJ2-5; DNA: TGTGCCAGCAGTACCGACAGTGGTGAGACCCAGTACTTC; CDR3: CASSTDSGETQYF
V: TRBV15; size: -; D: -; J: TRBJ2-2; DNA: TGTGCCACCAGCAGAGAGCGGGCTCAACCGAACACCGGGGAGCTGTTTTTT; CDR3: CATSRERAQPNTGELFF
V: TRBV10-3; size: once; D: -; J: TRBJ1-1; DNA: TGTGCCATCAGTGCAGAGAACACTGAAGCTTTCTTT; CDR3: CAISAENTEAFF
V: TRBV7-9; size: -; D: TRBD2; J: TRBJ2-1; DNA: TGTGCCAGCAGCAGTAGCGGGGCAGGTTACAATGAGCAGTTCTTC; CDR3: CASSSSGAGYNEQFF
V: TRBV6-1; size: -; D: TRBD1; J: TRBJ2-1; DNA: TGTGCCAGCGTAAGGGCCGGGACAGCCTACAATGAGCAGTTCTTC; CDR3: CASVRAGTAYNEQFF
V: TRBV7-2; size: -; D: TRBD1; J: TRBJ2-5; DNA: TGTGCCAGCAGCAGAGCCGGGACAGGGGAAGAGACCCAGTACTTC; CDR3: CASSRAGTGEETQYF
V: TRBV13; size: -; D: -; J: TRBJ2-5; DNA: TGTGCCAGCAGTCCAGGGGGAGGAGAGACCCAGTACTTC; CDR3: CASSPGGGETQYF
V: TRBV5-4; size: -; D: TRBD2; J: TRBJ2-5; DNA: TGTGCCAGCAGCTTGGTTGGGAGGGGAGGCCCGGAGACCCAGTACTTC; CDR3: CASSLVGRGGPETQYF
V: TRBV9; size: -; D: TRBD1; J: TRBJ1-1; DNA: TGTGCCAGCAGCGTAGCAAAGACAGGGGAAACTGAAGCTTTCTTT; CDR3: CASSVAKTGETEAFF
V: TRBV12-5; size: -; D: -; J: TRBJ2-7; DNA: TGTGCTAGTGGGGACAGCCCTGGGGCGTACGAGCAGTACTTC; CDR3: CASGDSPGAYEQYF
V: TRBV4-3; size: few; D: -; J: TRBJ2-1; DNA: TGCGCCAGCAGCCAATCCCGAGCTAGAACATCCTACAATGAGCAGTTCTTC; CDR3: CASSQSRARTSYNEQFF
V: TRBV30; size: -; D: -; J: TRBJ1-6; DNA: TGTGCCTGGAAAGTCACAGGGAGCTCCTATAATTCACCCCTCCACTTT; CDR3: CAWKVTGSSYNSPLHF
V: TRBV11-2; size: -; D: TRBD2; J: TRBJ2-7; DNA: TGTGCCAGCAGCTTAGCATCCCAGGGAGGGGCCGAGCAGTACTTC; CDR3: CASSLASQGGAEQYF
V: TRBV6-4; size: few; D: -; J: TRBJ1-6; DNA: TGTGCCAGCAGTGGGGCACCGAATTCACCCCTCCACTTT; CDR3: CASSGAPNSPLHF
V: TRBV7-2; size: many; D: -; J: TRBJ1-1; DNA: TGTGCCAGCAGCTTTAGTCTGAGCACTGAAGCTTTCTTT; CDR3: CASSFSLSTEAFF
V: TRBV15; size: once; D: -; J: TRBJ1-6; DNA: TGTGCCACCAGCAGAGATTTAACAGGGAGCCGCAGGGCCCTCCACTTT; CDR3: CATSRDLTGSRRALHF
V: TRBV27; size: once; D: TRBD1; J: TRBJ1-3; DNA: TGTGCCAGCAGTCGACAGGGGTTACGAAACACCATATATTTT; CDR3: CASSRQGLRNTIYF
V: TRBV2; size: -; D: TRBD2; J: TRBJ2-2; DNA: TGTGCCAGCACTAGCGGGTTGTCCGGGGAGCTGTTTTTT; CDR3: CASTSGLSGELFF
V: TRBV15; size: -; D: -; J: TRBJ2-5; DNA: TGTGCCACCAGCAGTGATTCGGGGGAGACCCAGTACTTC; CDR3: CATSSDSGETQYF
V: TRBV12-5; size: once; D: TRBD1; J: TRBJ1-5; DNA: TGTGCTAGTGGGGACGGACAGGGGGCCCAGCCCCAGCATTTT; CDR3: CASGDGQGAQPQHF
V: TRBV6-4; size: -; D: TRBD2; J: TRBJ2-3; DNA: TGTGCCAGCAGTGGGACTAGCGGGGCTACAGATACGCAGTATTTT; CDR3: CASSGTSGATDTQYF
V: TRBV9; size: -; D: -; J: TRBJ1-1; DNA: TGTGCCAGCAGCGTAGCAGGGAACACTGAAGCTTTCTTT; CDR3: CASSVAGNTEAFF
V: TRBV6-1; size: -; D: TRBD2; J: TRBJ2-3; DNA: TGTGCCAGCAGTGATGGTGGCGGCGGGGGGGCTTCAGATACGCAGTATTTT; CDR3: CASSDGGGGGASDTQYF
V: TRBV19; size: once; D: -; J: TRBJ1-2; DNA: TGTGCCAGTAGTACTCTCGGGGTTAACTATGGCTACACCTTC; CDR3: CASSTLGVNYGYTF
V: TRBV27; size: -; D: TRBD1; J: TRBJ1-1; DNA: TGTGCCAGCATCGACAGGGGAGGAACTGAAGCTTTCTTT; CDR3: CASIDRGGTEAFF
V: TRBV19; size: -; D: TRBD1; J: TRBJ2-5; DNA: TGTGCCAGTAGCACGGGACAGGGGATAGGGTTCCAAGAGACCCAGTACTTC; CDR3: CASSTGQGIGFQETQYF
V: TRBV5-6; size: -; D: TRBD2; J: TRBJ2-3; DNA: TGTGCCAGCCGTCAGGCGGGGGGGCCGGGCACAGATACGCAGTATTTT; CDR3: CASRQAGGPGTDTQYF
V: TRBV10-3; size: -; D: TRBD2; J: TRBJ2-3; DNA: TGTGCCATCAGTACCGGGACTAGCGTCCATACGCAGTATTTT; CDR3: CAISTGTSVHTQYF
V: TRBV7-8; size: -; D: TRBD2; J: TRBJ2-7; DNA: TGTGCCAGCAGCTCGCAAGCTAGCGGTGCCTACGAGCAGTACTTC; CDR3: CASSSQASGAYEQYF
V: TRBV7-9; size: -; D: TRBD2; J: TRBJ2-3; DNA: TGTGCCAGCAGCCAGCGGGGGGCAGATACGCAGTATTTT; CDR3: CASSQRGADTQYF
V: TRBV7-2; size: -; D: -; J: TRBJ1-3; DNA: TGTGCCAGCAGCTATACCGGGACAAGTGGAAACACCATATATTTT; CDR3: CASSYTGTSGNTIYF
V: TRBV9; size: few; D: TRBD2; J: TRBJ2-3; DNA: TGTGCCAGCAGCTCCCGACTAGCGGGAGGCACAGATACGCAGTATTTT; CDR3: CASSSRLAGGTDTQYF
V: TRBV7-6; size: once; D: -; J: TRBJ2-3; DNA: TGTGCCAGCACCAAAAGCACAGATACGCAGTATTTT; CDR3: CASTKSTDTQYF
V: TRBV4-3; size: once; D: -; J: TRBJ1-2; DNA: TGCGCCAGCAGCCAAGACGGACAGTTTGGCTACACCTTC; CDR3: CASSQDGQFGYTF
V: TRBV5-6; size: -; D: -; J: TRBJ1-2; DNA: TGTGCCAGCAGCCCGTGGACAGAAACTAACTATGGCTACACCTTC; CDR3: CASSPWTETNYGYTF
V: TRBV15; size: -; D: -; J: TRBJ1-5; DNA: TGTGCCACCAGCAGAGATGGGGCCCAAAGCAATCAGCCCCAGCATTTT; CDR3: CATSRDGAQSNQPQHF
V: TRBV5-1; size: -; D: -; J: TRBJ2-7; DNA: TGCGCCAGCAGCGCGCGGGACGAGCAGTACTTC; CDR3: CASSARDEQYF
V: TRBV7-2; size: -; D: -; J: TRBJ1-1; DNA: TGTGCCAGCAGCTTATTAGAGGGTGGAACTGAAGCTTTCTTT; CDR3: CASSLLEGGTEAFF
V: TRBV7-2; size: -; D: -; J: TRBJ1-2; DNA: TGTGCCAGCAGTCGGACAGTCTATGGCTACACCTTC; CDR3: CASSRTVYGYTF